Included here is one T cell receptor (beta chain) sequence, with context. V was trimmed by 4 bases and J by 2 bases, leaving 7 bases between them. The CDR3 length is 13 residues. Germline values: CDR1 SGHRS, CDR2 YFSETQ. This entry is derived from a study of control samples from healthy donors and cancer patients. This table comes from immunoSEQ multiplex PCR, and its TCRdb copy is limited to in-frame clones, with some not included. The data show 100,000 to 150,000 clones, roughly 91% seen once. The receptor was isolated from a man aged 45 to 65 with head and neck cancer. Sequenced: PBMCs. V usage is TRBV5-1 and J usage is TRBJ2-1; D gene uncertain. CDR3 loop: CASSPGTYNEQFF. For the CDR3, the DNA is TGCGCCAGCAGCCCAGGAACCTACAATGAGCAGTTCTTC.